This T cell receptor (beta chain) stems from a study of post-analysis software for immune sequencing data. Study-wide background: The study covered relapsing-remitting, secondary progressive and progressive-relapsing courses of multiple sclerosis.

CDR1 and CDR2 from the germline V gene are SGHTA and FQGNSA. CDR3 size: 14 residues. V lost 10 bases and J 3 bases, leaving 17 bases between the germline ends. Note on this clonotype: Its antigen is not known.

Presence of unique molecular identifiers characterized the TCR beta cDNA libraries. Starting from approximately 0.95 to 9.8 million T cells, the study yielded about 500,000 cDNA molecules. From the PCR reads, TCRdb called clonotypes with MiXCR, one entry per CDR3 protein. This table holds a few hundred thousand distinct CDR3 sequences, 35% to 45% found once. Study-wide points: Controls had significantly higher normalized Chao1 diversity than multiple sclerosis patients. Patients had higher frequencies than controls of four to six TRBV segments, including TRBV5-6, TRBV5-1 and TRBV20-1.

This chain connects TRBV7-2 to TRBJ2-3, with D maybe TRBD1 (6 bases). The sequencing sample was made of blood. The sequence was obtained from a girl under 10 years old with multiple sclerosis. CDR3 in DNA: TGTGCCACCCAACAGGGAGTGAGGACAGATACGCAGTATTTT. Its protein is CATQQGVRTDTQYF.